This entry lists 32 T cell receptor beta chains sequenced from one sample in a study of blood T cell repertoires in COVID-19. Clones were sequenced by immunoSEQ multiplex PCR, and TCRdb holds only the in-frame ones, with some missing. The sample has 35,000 to 55,000 clones, 75% to 90% seen once. Source material: peripheral blood. The receptor set was obtained from a man aged 60 to 75 with active COVID-19.

This chain joins TRBV18 and TRBJ2-2; 14 bases align to TRBD2. The CDR3 has 17 residues. From germline, CDR1 is KGHSH and CDR2 LQKENI. The trim removed 0 bases at V and 4 bases at J, leaving 1 base unmatched. The CDR3 nucleotides read TGTGCCAGCTCACCACCGGGACTAGCGGGAGCCACCGGGGAGCTGTTTTTT. Translation: CASSPPGLAGATGELFF.

The rearrangement links TRBV18 to TRBJ1-6, with D uncertain. Germline loops: CDR1 KGHSH, CDR2 LQKENI. The V end lost 3 bases, the J end lost 9 bases, and 18 bases lay between the germline ends. This CDR3 is 16 amino acids long. CDR3 region: CASSPLGEGNGSPLHF. In DNA form, the CDR3 reads TGTGCCAGCTCACCCCTCGGCGAGGGCAATGGTTCACCCCTCCACTTT.

The gene calls are TRBV2 and TRBJ2-7; TRBD2 matches at 8 bases. The CDR3 is 15 amino acids. V was pared by 2 bases and J by 3 bases, with 6 bases of the junction left unmatched. Germline-derived CDR1 and CDR2 are SNHLY and FYNNEI. DNA of the CDR3: TGTGCCAGCAGTGAATCAGGGACTAGGGTCTACGAGCAGTACTTC. Its protein product is CASSESGTRVYEQYF. The variable domain in full, completed from reference TRBV2 and TRBJ2-7, reads EPEVTQTPSHQVTQMGQEVILRCVPISNHLYFYWYRQILGQKVEFLVSFYNNEISEKSEIFDDQFSVERPDGSNFTLKIRSTKLEDSAMYFCASSESGTRVYEQYFGPGTRLTVT.

The chain combines TRBV9 with TRBJ2-3; possible D gene TRBD2, 6 bases. This CDR3 is built from 12 residues. From germline, CDR1 is SGDLS and CDR2 YYNGEE. Trimming cost V 3 bases and J 7 bases, with 9 bases left between them. The CDR3: CASSDGGYTQYF. The CDR3 DNA reads TGTGCCAGCAGCGACGGGGGTTATACGCAGTATTTT.

The chain links TRBV29-1 to TRBJ1-3; D not resolved. The CDR3 spans 13 residues. The ends were cut back, 4 bases at V and 4 bases at J, with 11 bases in the middle. CDR1 and CDR2 (germline): SQVTM, ANQGSEA. CDR3 protein: CSVGAGGGNTIYF. The CDR3 DNA sequence: TGCAGCGTTGGGGCCGGAGGGGGAAACACCATATATTTT.

The genes are TRBV18 and TRBJ2-5; the D gene is possibly TRBD1 (5 bases). Germline V gives CDR1 KGHSH, CDR2 LQKENI. The CDR3 has 11 residues. The CDR3 loop reads CGSRVGETQYF. CDR3 DNA sequence: TGTGGCTCCAGGGTTGGGGAGACCCAGTACTTC.

The chain carries TRBV19 and TRBJ1-5; possible D gene TRBD1, 5 bases. CDR1 and CDR2 from the germline V gene are LNHDA and SQIVND (reference sequence). The CDR3 has 14 residues. V lost 7 bases and J lost 2, with 12 bases in between. For the CDR3, the DNA is TGTGCCAGTACTCGAGGGGAGGGCAATCAGCCCCAGCATTTT. This encodes CASTRGEGNQPQHF.

The chain carries TRBV7-9 and TRBJ2-5, with TRBD2 matching 11 bases. CDR1 SEHNR and CDR2 FQNEAQ come from the germline V gene (reference sequence). V trimming: 8 bases; J trimming: 1 base; junction bases outside the gene matches: 9. This CDR3 is 16 amino acids long. CDR3 bases: TGTGCCAGCGAGGCTAGCGGGGGGCTACCCCAAGAGACCCAGTACTTC. It is translated as CASEASGGLPQETQYF.

The rearrangement uses TRBV11-1 and TRBJ1-5; D is perhaps TRBD1 (6 bases). The CDR3 has 14 residues. V was clipped by 5 bases and J by 9 bases, with 17 bases between them. Germline lookup yields CDR1 SGHAT and CDR2 FQDESV (reference sequence). This CDR3 is CASSPGGGAAPQHF. CDR3 bases: TGTGCCAGCAGCCCAGGAGGGGGGGCAGCGCCCCAGCATTTT.

The gene calls are TRBV28 and TRBJ1-5, with a possible D match to TRBD1 (5 bases). This CDR3 has 15 residues. Looked up from germline, CDR1 is MDHEN and CDR2 is SYDVKM. Trimming took off 6 bases at V and 2 bases at J, with 14 bases between the two ends. The CDR3 DNA reads as TGTGCCAGCAGGCCTCAGGGCTGGGGCAATCAGCCCCAGCATTTT. This sequence encodes CASRPQGWGNQPQHF.

The chain combines TRBV7-9 with TRBJ2-1, with 11 bases that match TRBD1. CDR3 length: 14 residues. After removal of 5 bases from V and 6 bases from J, the junction contained 3 bases not matched to a gene. CDR1 and CDR2 from the germline V gene are SEHNR and FQNEAQ (reference sequence). The CDR3 sequence is CASSPGTGGNEQFF. The CDR3 DNA reads as TGTGCCAGCAGCCCAGGGACAGGGGGCAATGAGCAGTTCTTC.

V gene TRBV30 combines with J gene TRBJ1-6; possibly TRBD1 for D (5 bases). The CDR3 length is 17 residues. Trimming cost V 1 base and J 0 bases, with 13 bases left between them. In germline, CDR1 is GTSNPN, CDR2 SVGIG (reference sequence). Here the CDR3 DNA reads TGTGCCTGGAGTGCCCATGGGGGGAGCTCCTATAATTCACCCCTCCACTTT. Protein sequence: CAWSAHGGSSYNSPLHF.

The V and J genes are TRBV28 and TRBJ2-7; 7 bases align to TRBD2. Germline V gives CDR1 MDHEN, CDR2 SYDVKM. The CDR3 has 16 residues. V lost 7 bases, J lost 4 bases, and 16 bases stayed unmatched. The CDR3 DNA sequence: TGTGCCAGCACCCCTGGTGGCAGCGGGGCCCCATACGAGCAGTACTTC. Translation: CASTPGGSGAPYEQYF.

For the CDR3, the DNA is TGTGCCAGCAGTGACTTTGGGGGCTCCTCTGGAAACACCATATATTTT. Protein product: CASSDFGGSSGNTIYF. The V call is TRBV2, the J call TRBJ1-3, with D perhaps matching TRBD1 (6 bases). The CDR3 loop spans 16 amino acids. Trimming removed 3 bases from V and 0 bases from J, with 12 bases in between. CDR1 is SNHLY, CDR2 FYNNEI, per germline.

The genes are TRBV28 and TRBJ2-7; 9 bases are a match to TRBD1. The CDR3 extends over 15 amino acids. CDR1 is MDHEN and CDR2 is SYDVKM in the germline V gene. Trimming took 6 bases from V and 5 from J; bases not matched to a gene: 11. The CDR3 DNA is TGTGCCAGCAGAACTTCCGGGACAGGGAACCACGAGCAGTACTTC. Its protein is CASRTSGTGNHEQYF.

The chain employs TRBV7-3 and TRBJ2-6; D call uncertain. The V end was cut by 2 bases, the J end by 3 bases, with 8 bases between. The CDR3 length is 15 residues. Germline assignment: CDR1 SGHTA and CDR2 FQGTGA. CDR3 nucleotide sequence: TGTGCCAGCAGCTTATCCCTAGGTGGGGCCAACGTCCTGACTTTC. Protein product: CASSLSLGGANVLTF.

This rearrangement joins TRBV12-5 to TRBJ1-3; TRBD1 agrees at 7 bases. CDR3 length: 13 residues. The germline CDR1 and CDR2 sequences are LGHNT and FRNRAP. V dropped 6 bases and J dropped 2; count of bases not matched to a gene: 1. The DNA of the CDR3 is TGTGCTAGTGGGACAGGGACTGGAAACACCATATATTTT. Its protein is CASGTGTGNTIYF.

This clone is labeled as medium-sized (0.01 to 0.1%). V and J are TRBV11-3 and TRBJ2-2, with D hard to call. The CDR3 runs to 14 residues. Germline V gives CDR1 SGHNT, CDR2 YENEEA. V dropped 4 bases and J dropped 5 bases, with 11 bases sitting between them. As DNA, the CDR3 is TGTGCCAGCAGCTCCAACCCCGGGACCGGGGAGCTGTTTTTT. It translates to CASSSNPGTGELFF.

The gene calls are TRBV18 and TRBJ1-1; 7 positions match TRBD1. Germline values: CDR1 KGHSH, CDR2 LQKENI. Unmatched junction bases numbered 6, after V lost 2 bases and J lost 9 bases. This CDR3 is 13 amino acids long. The CDR3 is CASSPSTGPQAFF. DNA of the CDR3: TGTGCCAGCTCACCATCGACAGGGCCGCAAGCTTTCTTT.

The chain carries TRBV28 and TRBJ1-5; weak D call: TRBD1 (5 bases). The CDR3 has 16 amino acids. The germline gives CDR1 MDHEN, CDR2 SYDVKM. The V gene lost 4 bases and the J gene lost 1 base, with 14 bases spanning the gap. CDR3 coding DNA: TGTGCCAGCAGTTCCCTCCTCCGGGGGAGCAATCAGCCCCAGCATTTT. The encoded protein is CASSSLLRGSNQPQHF.

The rearrangement joins TRBV5-1 to TRBJ1-3; D is possibly TRBD1 (6 bases). The V gene lost 4 bases and the J gene lost 4 bases, with 21 bases spanning the gap. The CDR3 spans 17 residues. Germline CDR1 and CDR2: SGHRS and YFSETQ. CDR3 nucleotide sequence: TGCGCCAGCAGCCGGGGGGGGGCACCTCCCGCGGGAAACACCATATATTTT. As protein: CASSRGGAPPAGNTIYF.

This chain links TRBV5-1 with TRBJ2-3; TRBD2 matches at 7 bases. Germline values: CDR1 SGHRS, CDR2 YFSETQ. This CDR3 spans 16 amino acids. The J segment lost 8 bases and the V segment lost 4 bases, leaving 16 bases of the junction unmatched. This CDR3 reads CASSTASAGRSFTQYF. The CDR3 region has the DNA TGCGCCAGCAGCACCGCGTCAGCGGGGCGGTCGTTTACGCAGTATTTT.

This clone has a single count. The chain uses TRBV5-4 and TRBJ2-7, with TRBD1 matching over 9 bases. The CDR3 has 15 amino acids. Germline V gene sequence: CDR1 SGHNT, CDR2 YYREEE (reference sequence). After removal of 0 bases from V and 4 bases from J, the junction contained 5 bases not matched to a gene. As DNA, the CDR3 is TGTGCCAGCAGCTTGGGGGCGGGACAGGGTTACGAGCAGTACTTC. Translated, it gives CASSLGAGQGYEQYF.

Here the CDR3 reads CASSPPILAGDRNEQFF. CDR3 sequence (DNA): TGTGCCAGCTCACCACCTATTCTAGCGGGAGATAGAAATGAGCAGTTCTTC. This chain links TRBV18 with TRBJ2-1; 10 bases line up with TRBD2. The CDR3 extends over 17 amino acids. Germline CDR1 reads KGHSH; CDR2 reads LQKENI. V gave up 0 bases and J gave up 7 bases; unmatched junction bases: 9. The variable domain in full, completed from reference TRBV18 and TRBJ2-1, reads NAGVMQNPRHLVRRRGQEARLRCSPMKGHSHVYWYRQLPEEGLKFMVYLQKENIIDESGMPKERFSAEFPKEGPSILRIQQVVRGDSAAYFCASSPPILAGDRNEQFFGPGTRLTVL.

This clone was detected only a few times. This sequence joins TRBV4-1 and TRBJ1-5; possibly TRBD1 for D (5 bases). Germline V gene data show CDR1 as MGHRA and CDR2 as YSYEKL. The V end lost 0 bases, the J end lost 3 bases, and 9 bases lay between the germline ends. This CDR3 is 15 amino acids long. CDR3 loop: CASSQEYRNNQPQHF. CDR3 coding DNA: TGCGCCAGCAGCCAAGAATACAGGAACAATCAGCCCCAGCATTTT.

This rearrangement joins TRBV6-5 to TRBJ2-3; the D gene is possibly TRBD2 (6 bases). Looked up from germline, CDR1 is MNHEY and CDR2 is SVGAGI. This CDR3 is 15 amino acids long. V lost 6 bases and J lost 0, with 13 bases in between. The CDR3 nucleotides read TGTGCCAGCAGAAGGGACTCATTGAGCACAGATACGCAGTATTTT. It specifies CASRRDSLSTDTQYF.

This chain connects TRBV11-2 to TRBJ1-6; D is perhaps TRBD1 (6 bases). The V and J ends lost 3 bases and 7 bases respectively, with 13 bases between them. The CDR3 totals 15 residues. Germline V gene sequence: CDR1 SGHAT, CDR2 FQNNGV. The CDR3 protein is CASSFRQDGNSPLHF. CDR3 coding DNA: TGTGCCAGCAGCTTCCGACAGGATGGGAATTCACCCCTCCACTTT.

J is TRBJ2-3 and V is TRBV5-1, with 9 bases aligning to TRBD2. The trim removed 3 bases at V and 7 bases at J, leaving 12 bases unmatched. There are 16 residues in the CDR3. Germline CDR1 reads SGHRS; CDR2 reads YFSETQ. The CDR3 DNA follows: TGCGCCAGCAGCTCGAAGACTAGCGGACCCGAAAATACGCAGTATTTT. The encoded protein is CASSSKTSGPENTQYF.

This clone has more than one count but fewer than ten. The chain carries TRBV28 and TRBJ2-5; 13 nucleotides line up with TRBD2. Trimming at V came to 3 bases and at J to 5 bases, leaving 12 bases not matched to a gene. Germline CDR1 MDHEN, CDR2 SYDVKM. This CDR3 has 18 residues. In DNA form, the CDR3 reads TGTGCCAGCAGTTTCCAGACTAGCGGGGGGCCCACCTTCGAGACCCAGTACTTC. This translates into CASSFQTSGGPTFETQYF.

The chain carries TRBV9 and TRBJ1-6, with 7 bases aligning to TRBD1. V dropped 4 bases and J dropped 10; count of bases not matched to a gene: 8. Germline V gene sequence: CDR1 SGDLS, CDR2 YYNGEE. There are 14 residues in the CDR3. The CDR3 spells CASSTSGGRSPLHF. The CDR3, as DNA: TGTGCCAGCAGCACTTCAGGGGGAAGATCACCCCTCCACTTT.

The CDR3 DNA sequence: TGTGCCAGCAGCTTAGTACGAGAGTCCTACGAGCAGTACTTC. This sequence encodes CASSLVRESYEQYF. V gene TRBV11-2 combines with J gene TRBJ2-7; unclear D gene. Germline V gene data show CDR1 as SGHAT and CDR2 as FQNNGV. V gave up 1 base and J gave up 1 base, with 8 bases separating them. This CDR3 contains 14 residues.

The genes are TRBV27 and TRBJ1-6; D uncertain. Per the germline V gene, CDR1 is MNHEY and CDR2 is SMNVEV (reference sequence). The CDR3 is 17 residues long. V gave up 0 bases and J gave up 0 bases, with 9 bases separating them. The DNA for the CDR3 is TGTGCCAGCAGTTTATCGTGGGAGAGCTCCTATAATTCACCCCTCCACTTT. Translating gives CASSLSWESSYNSPLHF.